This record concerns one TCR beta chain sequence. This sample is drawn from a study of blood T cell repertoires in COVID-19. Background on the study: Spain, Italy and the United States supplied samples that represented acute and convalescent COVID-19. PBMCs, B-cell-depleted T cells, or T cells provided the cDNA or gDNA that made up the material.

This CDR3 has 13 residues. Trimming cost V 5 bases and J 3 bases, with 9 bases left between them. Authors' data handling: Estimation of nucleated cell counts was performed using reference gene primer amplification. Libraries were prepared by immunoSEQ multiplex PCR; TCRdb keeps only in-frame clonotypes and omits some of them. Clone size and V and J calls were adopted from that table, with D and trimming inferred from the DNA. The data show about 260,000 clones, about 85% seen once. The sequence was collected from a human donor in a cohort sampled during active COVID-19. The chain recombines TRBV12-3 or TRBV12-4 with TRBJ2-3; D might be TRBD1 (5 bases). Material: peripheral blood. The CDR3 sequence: CASSLDTTDTQYF. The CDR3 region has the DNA TGTGCCAGCAGTCTGGACACTACAGATACGCAGTATTTT.